The clone carrying this T cell receptor beta chain was found a few times. For TCR beta, libraries came from iRepertoire HTBI primers and Arm-PCR of CDR3 regions. Authors' analysis steps: Across the samples, identification revealed 55 to 75 TRBV and more than 11 TRBJ segments. Using its own MiXCR run on the multiplex PCR reads, TCRdb lists one record per CDR3 protein. None of the V and J calls come from the authors' own analysis; TCRdb made them. The sample includes 400,000 to 600,000 distinct CDR3 sequences, 20% to 25% of them seen just once. CDR1 and CDR2 (germline): LNHDA, SQIVND (reference sequence). This CDR3 contains 16 residues. V lost 6 bases, J lost 4 bases, and 8 bases stayed unmatched. This sample was taken from a study of regulatory T cells in long-lasting Graves disease. Regarding time point: persistent/refractory GD, antithyroid drugs over 5 years with positive TRAb. With RNA extracted from PBMCs as input, the TCR library was made.

This specimen consisted of peripheral blood mononuclear cells (PBMCs), obtained when the disease was refractory, from a patient treated with antithyroid drugs. V and J are TRBV19 and TRBJ2-6, with 8 bases identical to TRBD1. This TCR came from a female donor with Graves disease. CDR3 sequence: CASRGRGQSGANVLTF. CDR3 coding DNA: TGTGCCAGTAGGGGCAGGGGGCAATCCGGGGCCAACGTCCTGACTTTC.